This T cell receptor beta chain was sequenced in a study of T-cell memory formation after mild COVID-19. In TCRdb, the 5' RACE reads were re-called with MiXCR into one record per CDR3 protein. The sample has a few hundred thousand distinct CDR3 sequences, roughly 15% seen once. CDR1 and CDR2 (germline): MNHNY, SVGAGI (reference sequence). Trimming at V came to 7 bases and at J to 8 bases, leaving 3 bases not matched to a gene. This CDR3 is 12 amino acids long. This clonotype was detected only a few times. The chain uses TRBV6-6 and TRBJ1-2; TRBD1 matches 11 bases. This clonotype was obtained from a man aged 18-30 years who had mild COVID-19 (a few samples of this study predate the infection). Cell type and time point are not known. Sequencing was carried out using PBMCs or a T cell subset sorted from them (not recorded which). CDR3 loop: CASTDRGLGYTF. DNA of the CDR3: TGTGCCAGCACGGACAGGGGGCTCGGCTACACCTTC.